The entry below gives a single T cell receptor beta chain sequence along with its context. What antigen it recognizes has not been identified. No quality values exist for individual bases; no much larger clone is one base distant. Flow cytometry confirmed the purity of CD4+ and CD8+ cells that had been isolated by positive magnetic bead selection on an AutoMACS. After a first flow cytometry screen using a TCR V beta antibody panel, clonal expansions were characterized through TCRB deep sequencing of sorted CD8+ fractions. Ficoll-Paque PLUS density gradient separation was used to isolate peripheral blood mononuclear cells. Nucleospin Tissue or Tissue XS kits were used to extract DNA from CD4-enriched, CD8-enriched or PBMC samples, and a Qubit 2.0 fluorometer was used for quantification. TCRB CDR3 sequencing used the immunoSEQ assay on genomic DNA. On the study's bioinformatics: When patient CD8+ clones exceeding 1% were checked against published virus-specific TCRB sequences, only a few matched. Only productive TCRB rearrangements were included in the analyses. A clone was defined by a unique TCRB CDR3 sequence, and clonality was computed as a productive clonality index based on Shannon entropy. To calculate repertoire overlap between two samples, the template counts of each clone were considered relative to each sample's total templates. Flow cytometry-measured V-gene usage correlated with V-gene usage from TCRB sequencing, with a Spearman r of about 0.56. In its TCRdb copy, this immuneACCESS table keeps in-frame sequences only and misses some clones. Where compared with another copy, unresolved V genes explain less than half of these, and the others have no known cause. D and trimming come from the DNA, and the V and J calls and clone size come from that table. The sample includes 15,000 to 20,000 clones, with about four fifths observed a single time. The top ten constitute 7.5% to 10% of the sample.

The junction shows trimming of 4 bases on V and 2 bases on J, and the gene matches do not reach 7 bases of it. The CDR3 covers 16 residues, taking in both the cysteine and the phenylalanine. The kept DNA is CDR3 alone, 48 bases in frame from the first base. The germline V gene yields LGHNA for CDR1 and YSLEER for CDR2. The data are from a study of somatic mutations in cytotoxic T cells in rheumatoid arthritis (dated by TCRdb to the late 2010s). Broadly, across the study: Peripheral blood (around 29 ml EDTA) was collected from patients immediately after diagnosis and before any treatment began. The study asked whether expanded CD8+ T-cell clones in newly diagnosed, untreated rheumatoid arthritis carry somatic mutations, and used TCRB deep sequencing to characterize clonality. For roughly 61 rheumatoid arthritis patients and fewer than 25 healthy controls, TCRB deep sequencing was carried out. Some T-cell populations stained with V beta antibodies were sorted by flow on a FACSAria II or Sony SH800 to nearly 100% purity, with sorted V beta1+ cells additionally subjected to TCRB sequencing. Patients and controls did not essentially differ in median age, which was nearly identical between the groups.

What the work shows at the level of the full study, not this receptor alone: The expanded CD8+ clones had unknown antigen targets, and not appearing in virus-specific databases did not rule out that they were virus-specific. The slight underrepresentation of TRBV07 in patients was not corrected for multiple comparisons. In about an eighth of the roughly 65 patients the largest CD8+ clone exceeded 20% of CD8+ cells, and several identical CD8+ TCRB sequences were shared between blood and synovial fluid. Rheumatoid arthritis patients and age-matched healthy controls did not significantly differ in CD8+ T-cell clonality. Healthy controls showed no age-related increase in CD8+ clonality, whereas patients did (Spearman r of about 0.5).

The sequence joins TRBV4-3 to TRBJ1-2; 10 of the junction bases match TRBD1. The specimen sequenced was CD8+ T cells sorted from blood. The receptor was isolated from an adult with rheumatoid arthritis. The CDR3 region: CASSPPGTGVNYGYTF. The base sequence is TGCGCCAGCAGCCCCCCCGGGACAGGGGTCAACTATGGCTACACCTTC.